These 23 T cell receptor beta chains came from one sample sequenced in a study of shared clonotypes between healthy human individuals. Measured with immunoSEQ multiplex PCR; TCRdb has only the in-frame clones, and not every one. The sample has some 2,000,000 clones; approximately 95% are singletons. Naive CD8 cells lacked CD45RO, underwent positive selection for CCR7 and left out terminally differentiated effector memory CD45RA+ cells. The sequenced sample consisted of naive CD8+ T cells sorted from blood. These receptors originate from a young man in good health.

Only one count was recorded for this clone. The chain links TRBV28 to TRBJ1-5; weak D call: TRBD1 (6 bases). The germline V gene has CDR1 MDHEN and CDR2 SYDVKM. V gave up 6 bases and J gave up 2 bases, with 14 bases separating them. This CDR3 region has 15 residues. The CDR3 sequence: CASRIIGGGNQPQHF. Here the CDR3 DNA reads TGTGCCAGCAGGATCATAGGGGGAGGCAATCAGCCCCAGCATTTT. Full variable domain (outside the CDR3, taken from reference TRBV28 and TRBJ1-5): DVKVTQSSRYLVKRTGEKVFLECVQDMDHENMFWYRQDPGLGLRLIYFSYDVKMKEKGDIPEGYSVSREKKERFSLILESASTNQTSMYLCASRIIGGGNQPQHFGDGTRLSIL.

The CDR3 region has the DNA TGTGCCAGCAGCGTTATACAGCCCCTGGGTGGTTACGAGCAGTACTTC. Translation gives CASSVIQPLGGYEQYF. V and J are TRBV27 and TRBJ2-7; no definite D call. The germline V and J ends were trimmed by 6 bases and 4 bases, with 22 bases remaining between them. CDR1 MNHEY and CDR2 SMNVEV come from the germline V gene (reference sequence). The CDR3 is made up of 16 amino acids.

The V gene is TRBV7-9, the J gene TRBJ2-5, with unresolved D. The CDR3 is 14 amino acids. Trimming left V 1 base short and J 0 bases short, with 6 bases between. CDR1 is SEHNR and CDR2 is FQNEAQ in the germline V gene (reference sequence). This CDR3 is CASSLVSDQETQYF. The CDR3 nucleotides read TGTGCCAGCAGCTTAGTGTCGGACCAAGAGACCCAGTACTTC.

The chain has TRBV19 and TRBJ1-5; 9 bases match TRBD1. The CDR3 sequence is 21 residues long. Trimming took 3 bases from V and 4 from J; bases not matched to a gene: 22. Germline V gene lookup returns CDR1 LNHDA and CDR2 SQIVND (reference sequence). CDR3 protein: CASSIYTWGQGPGESNQPQHF. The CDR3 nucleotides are TGTGCCAGTAGTATTTATACTTGGGGACAGGGACCCGGGGAGTCAAATCAGCCCCAGCATTTT. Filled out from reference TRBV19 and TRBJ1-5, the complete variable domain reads DGGITQSPKYLFRKEGQNVTLSCEQNLNHDAMYWYRQDPGQGLRLIYYSQIVNDFQKGDIAEGYSVSREKKESFPLTVTSAQKNPTAFYLCASSIYTWGQGPGESNQPQHFGDGTRLSIL.

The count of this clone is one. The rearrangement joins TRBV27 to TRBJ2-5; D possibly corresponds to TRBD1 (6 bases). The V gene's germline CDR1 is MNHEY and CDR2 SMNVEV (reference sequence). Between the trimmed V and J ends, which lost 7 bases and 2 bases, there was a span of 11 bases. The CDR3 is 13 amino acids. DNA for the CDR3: TGTGCCAGCACCGCGACAGGTCAAGAGACCCAGTACTTC. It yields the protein CASTATGQETQYF.

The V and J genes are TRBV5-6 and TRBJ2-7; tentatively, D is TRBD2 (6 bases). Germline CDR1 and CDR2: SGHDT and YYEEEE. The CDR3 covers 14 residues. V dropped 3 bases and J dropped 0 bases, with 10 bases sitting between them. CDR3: CASSSDYLSYEQYF. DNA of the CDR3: TGTGCCAGCAGCTCGGACTACCTCTCCTACGAGCAGTACTTC.

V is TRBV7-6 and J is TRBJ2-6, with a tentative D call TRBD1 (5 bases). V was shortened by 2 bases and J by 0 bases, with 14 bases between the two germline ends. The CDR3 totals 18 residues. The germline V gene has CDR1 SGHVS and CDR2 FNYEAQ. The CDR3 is CASSLLQGSPSGANVLTF. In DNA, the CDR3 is TGTGCCAGCAGCTTATTGCAGGGAAGTCCCTCTGGGGCCAACGTCCTGACTTTC.

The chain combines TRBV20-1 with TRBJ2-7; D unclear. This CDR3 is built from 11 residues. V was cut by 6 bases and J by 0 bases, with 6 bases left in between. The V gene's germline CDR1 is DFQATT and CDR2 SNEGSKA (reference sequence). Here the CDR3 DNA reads TGCAGTGCGTTCCACTCCTACGAGCAGTACTTC. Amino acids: CSAFHSYEQYF.

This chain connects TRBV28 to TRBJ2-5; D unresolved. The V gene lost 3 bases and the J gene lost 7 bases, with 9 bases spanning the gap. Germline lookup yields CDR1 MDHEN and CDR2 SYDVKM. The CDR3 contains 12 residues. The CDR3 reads CASSFSPGTQYF. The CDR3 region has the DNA TGTGCCAGCAGTTTTTCGCCGGGGACCCAGTACTTC.

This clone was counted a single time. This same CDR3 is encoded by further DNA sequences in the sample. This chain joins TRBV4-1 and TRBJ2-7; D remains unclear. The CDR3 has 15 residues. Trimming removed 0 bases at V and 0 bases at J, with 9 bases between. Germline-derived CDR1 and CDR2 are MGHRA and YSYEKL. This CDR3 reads CASSQEGGSSYEQYF. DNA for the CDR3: TGCGCCAGCAGCCAAGAAGGCGGCAGCTCCTACGAGCAGTACTTC.

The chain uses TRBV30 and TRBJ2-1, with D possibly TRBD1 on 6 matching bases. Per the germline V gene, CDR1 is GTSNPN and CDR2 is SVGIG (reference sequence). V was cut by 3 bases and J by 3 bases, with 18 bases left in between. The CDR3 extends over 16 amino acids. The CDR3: CAWSGTTGTFYNEQFF. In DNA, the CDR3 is TGTGCCTGGAGCGGAACGACAGGTACCTTCTACAATGAGCAGTTCTTC.

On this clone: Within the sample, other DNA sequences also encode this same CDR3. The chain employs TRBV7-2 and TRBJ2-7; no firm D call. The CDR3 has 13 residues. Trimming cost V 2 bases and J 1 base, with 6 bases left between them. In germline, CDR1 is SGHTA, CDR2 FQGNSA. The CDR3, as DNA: TGTGCCAGCAGCTTAACACTATCCTACGAGCAGTACTTC. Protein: CASSLTLSYEQYF.

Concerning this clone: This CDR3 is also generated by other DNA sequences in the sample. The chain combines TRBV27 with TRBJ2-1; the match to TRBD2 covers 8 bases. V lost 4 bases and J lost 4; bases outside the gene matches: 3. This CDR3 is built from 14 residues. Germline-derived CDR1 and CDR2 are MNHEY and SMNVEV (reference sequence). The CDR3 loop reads CASSWTSSYNEQFF. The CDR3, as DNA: TGTGCCAGCAGTTGGACTAGCTCTTACAATGAGCAGTTCTTC.

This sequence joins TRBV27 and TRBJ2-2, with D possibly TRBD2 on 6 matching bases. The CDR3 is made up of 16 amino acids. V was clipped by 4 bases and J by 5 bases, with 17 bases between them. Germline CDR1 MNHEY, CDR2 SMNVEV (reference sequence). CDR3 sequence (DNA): TGTGCCAGCAGTTCGCTAGGGGCACGGGGGACCGGGGAGCTGTTTTTT. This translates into CASSSLGARGTGELFF.

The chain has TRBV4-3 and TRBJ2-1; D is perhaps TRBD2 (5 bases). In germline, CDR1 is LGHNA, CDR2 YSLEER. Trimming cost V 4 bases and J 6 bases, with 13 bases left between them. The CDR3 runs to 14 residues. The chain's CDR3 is CASSPAYGGNEQFF. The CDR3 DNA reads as TGCGCCAGCAGCCCGGCCTATGGAGGCAATGAGCAGTTCTTC.

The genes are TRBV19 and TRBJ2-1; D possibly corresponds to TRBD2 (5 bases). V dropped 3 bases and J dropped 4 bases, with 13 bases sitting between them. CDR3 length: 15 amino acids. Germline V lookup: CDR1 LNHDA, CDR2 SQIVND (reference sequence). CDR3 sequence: CASSISAEDYNEQFF. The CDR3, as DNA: TGTGCCAGTAGTATTTCAGCGGAAGATTACAATGAGCAGTTCTTC.

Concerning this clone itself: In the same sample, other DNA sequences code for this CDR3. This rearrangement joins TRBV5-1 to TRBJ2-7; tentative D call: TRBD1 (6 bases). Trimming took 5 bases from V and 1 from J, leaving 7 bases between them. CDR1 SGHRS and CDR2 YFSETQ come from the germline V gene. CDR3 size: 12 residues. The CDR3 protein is CASSGQSYEQYF. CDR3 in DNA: TGCGCCAGCAGTGGACAGTCCTACGAGCAGTACTTC.

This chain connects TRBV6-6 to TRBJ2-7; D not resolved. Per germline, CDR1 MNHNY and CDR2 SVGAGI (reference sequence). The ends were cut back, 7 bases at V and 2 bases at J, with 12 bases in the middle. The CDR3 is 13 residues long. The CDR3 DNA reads TGTGCCAGCAACCCCGGTGCCGCCTACGAGCAGTACTTC. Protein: CASNPGAAYEQYF.

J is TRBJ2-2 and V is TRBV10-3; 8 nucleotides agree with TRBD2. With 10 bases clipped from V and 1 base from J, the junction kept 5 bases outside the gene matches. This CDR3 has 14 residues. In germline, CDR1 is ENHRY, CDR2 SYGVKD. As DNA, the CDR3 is TGTGCCACCATAGCGGGGATGAACACCGGGGAGCTGTTTTTT. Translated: CATIAGMNTGELFF.

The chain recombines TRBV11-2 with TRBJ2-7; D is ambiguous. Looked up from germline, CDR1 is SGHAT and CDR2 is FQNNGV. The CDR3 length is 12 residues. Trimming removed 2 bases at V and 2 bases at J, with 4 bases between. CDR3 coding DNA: TGTGCCAGCAGCTTATTACCCTACGAGCAGTACTTC. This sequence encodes CASSLLPYEQYF.

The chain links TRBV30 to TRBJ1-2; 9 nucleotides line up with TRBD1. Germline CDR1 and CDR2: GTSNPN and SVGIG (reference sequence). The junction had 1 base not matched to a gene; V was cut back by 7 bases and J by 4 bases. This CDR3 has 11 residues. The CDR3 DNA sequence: TGTGCCTTGGACAGGGGCTATGGCTACACCTTC. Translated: CALDRGYGYTF.

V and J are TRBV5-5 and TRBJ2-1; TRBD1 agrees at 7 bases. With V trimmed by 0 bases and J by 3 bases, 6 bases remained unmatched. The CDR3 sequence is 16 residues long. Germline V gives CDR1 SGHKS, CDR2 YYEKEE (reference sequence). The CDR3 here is CASSLGPGQDYNEQFF. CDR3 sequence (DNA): TGTGCCAGCAGCTTGGGTCCCGGACAGGACTACAATGAGCAGTTCTTC.

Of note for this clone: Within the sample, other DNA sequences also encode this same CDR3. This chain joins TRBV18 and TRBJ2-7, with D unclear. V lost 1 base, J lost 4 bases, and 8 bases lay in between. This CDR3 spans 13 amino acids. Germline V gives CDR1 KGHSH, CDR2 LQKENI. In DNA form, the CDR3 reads TGTGCCAGCTCACCACAGGGTTCGTACGAGCAGTACTTC. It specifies CASSPQGSYEQYF.